One and the same sample provided the 2 T cell receptor beta chains below, sequenced in a study of beta chain features in type 1 diabetes. The whole isolated RNA underwent reverse transcription, so sequencing captured expressed TCRB transcripts. Libraries were prepared by immunoSEQ multiplex PCR; TCRdb keeps only in-frame clonotypes and omits some of them. The data hold under 400,000 clones, with roughly a fifth observed a single time. Sample: naive CD4+ T cells from blood. Receptors were obtained from a woman aged 18-29 years in good health.

This clone was recorded a few times. This chain uses TRBV29-1 with TRBJ1-2; D gene uncertain. The CDR3 consists of 13 residues. The V gene lost 5 bases and the J gene lost 4 bases, with 14 bases spanning the gap. Germline assignment: CDR1 SQVTM and CDR2 ANQGSEA. The CDR3 coding sequence is TGCAGCGTTCACTCCGGGGTGAGCTATGGCTACACCTTC. This translates into CSVHSGVSYGYTF.

This clone was picked up a small number of times. This chain connects TRBV2 to TRBJ2-7, with D hard to call. V was clipped by 3 bases and J by 4 bases, with 4 bases between them. The CDR3 is 11 residues long. The germline CDR1 and CDR2 sequences are SNHLY and FYNNEI. CDR3 nucleotide sequence: TGTGCCAGCAGTGACGTGTACGAGCAGTACTTC. This sequence encodes CASSDVYEQYF. Supplemented by reference TRBV2 and TRBJ2-7, the full variable domain reads EPEVTQTPSHQVTQMGQEVILRCVPISNHLYFYWYRQILGQKVEFLVSFYNNEISEKSEIFDDQFSVERPDGSNFTLKIRSTKLEDSAMYFCASSDVYEQYFGPGTRLTVT.